This T cell receptor beta chain was documented in a study of long-term antiretroviral therapy in people with HIV. Study-wide background: The study's earliest collections predate the 2015 immediate-ART recommendation by about a decade.

The CDR3 has 15 residues. Germline V gives CDR1 SGHVS, CDR2 FQNEAQ. V was shortened by 4 bases and J by 3 bases, with 16 bases between the two germline ends. A word on this clone: Its target is not known.

Points from the study as a whole: Clonal populations expanded prior to ART predominated within the repertoire at all time points. The range of CDR3 lengths in HIV repertoires proved narrower than that found in controls.

Assay version v3.0 of immunoSEQ was used, and it was run at survey level. The method was immunoSEQ multiplex PCR; TCRdb's version includes in-frame clones alone and lacks a portion of them. The data hold approximately 33,000 clones, with 70% to 90% observed a single time. The chain employs TRBV7-8 and TRBJ2-7, with D possibly TRBD2 on 5 matching bases. This TCR was recovered from a man aged 18 to 35 with HIV. The sample was unsorted PBMCs, taken 0.8 years before starting antiretroviral therapy. CDR3 bases: TGTGCCAGCAGCTCACCGGGGATGGGGTACTACGAGCAGTACTTC. Protein: CASSSPGMGYYEQYF.